The 17 T cell receptor beta chains in this list originate from one sample, sequenced in a study of control samples from healthy donors and cancer patients. Clones were sequenced by immunoSEQ multiplex PCR, and TCRdb holds only the in-frame ones, with some missing. The sample lists around 71,000 clones; over 75% were seen once. The sequenced sample was PBMCs. Receptors originate from a woman aged 45-60 years with head and neck cancer.

This clone was picked up one time. V is TRBV5-1 and J is TRBJ1-2; D is perhaps TRBD1 (6 bases). The CDR3 covers 16 residues. Germline V gives CDR1 SGHRS, CDR2 YFSETQ. V was shortened by 4 bases and J by 2 bases, with 18 bases between the two germline ends. Here the CDR3 DNA reads TGCGCCAGCAGCCCCCGGGCGGGGGCCCCCAACTATGGCTACACCTTC. It specifies CASSPRAGAPNYGYTF.

V is TRBV3-1 (or the pseudogene TRBV3-2) and J is TRBJ2-6, with D uncertain. Trimming took 1 base from V and 4 from J, leaving 11 bases between them. CDR1 is LGHDT, CDR2 YNNKEL, per germline (reference sequence). The CDR3 runs 16 residues. The CDR3 bases are TGTGCCAGCAGCCAAGCCACAGTTTCAGGGGCCAACGTCCTGACTTTC. Protein product: CASSQATVSGANVLTF.

This chain uses TRBV29-1 with TRBJ1-2, with 10 bases aligning to TRBD1. The CDR3 runs 16 residues. CDR1 and CDR2 (germline): SQVTM, ANQGSEA. Losses at the gene ends were 3 bases for V and 7 bases for J; bases not matched to a gene: 14. The CDR3 DNA sequence: TGCAGCGTTGAGGGGGCGACAGGGGGCGCTTCGGGTGGCTACACCTTC. It specifies CSVEGATGGASGGYTF.

The V gene is TRBV10-3, the J gene TRBJ1-5; 8 positions match TRBD1. The CDR3 has 15 residues. CDR1 and CDR2 (germline): ENHRY, SYGVKD. V shed 6 bases, J shed 6 bases, and the junction held 10 bases outside the gene matches. The DNA of the CDR3 is TGTGCCATCAGCTCCGGACAGGGACTGGGTCAGCCCCAGCATTTT. This sequence encodes CAISSGQGLGQPQHF.

The chain couples TRBV28 to TRBJ1-2; perhaps TRBD1 as D (5 bases). V lost 6 bases, J lost 8 bases, and 25 bases lay in between. This CDR3 is built from 16 residues. Germline values: CDR1 MDHEN, CDR2 SYDVKM. The CDR3 protein is CASSPPGRLGLTGYTF. For the CDR3, the DNA is TGTGCCAGCAGCCCTCCGGGGAGGTTGGGACTCACGGGCTACACCTTC.

V usage is TRBV30 and J usage is TRBJ2-7; D possibly corresponds to TRBD1 (5 bases). V gave up 2 bases and J gave up 2 bases, with 13 bases separating them. The V gene's germline CDR1 is GTSNPN and CDR2 SVGIG (reference sequence). The CDR3 totals 14 residues. The CDR3 coding sequence is TGTGCCTGGAGTCGCAAGGGGTTACCCTACGAGCAGTACTTC. Translated, it gives CAWSRKGLPYEQYF.

The rearrangement joins TRBV9 to TRBJ2-3, with 7 positions matching TRBD1. V shed 3 bases, J shed 1 base, and the junction held 11 bases outside the gene matches. The CDR3 loop spans 17 amino acids. Germline loops: CDR1 SGDLS, CDR2 YYNGEE. Written as DNA, the CDR3 is TGTGCCAGCAGCGCGAGCGCACAGGGGTTGGGCACAGATACGCAGTATTTT. It translates to CASSASAQGLGTDTQYF.

This chain joins TRBV5-1 and TRBJ1-1; 7 bases map to TRBD1. CDR1 is SGHRS and CDR2 is YFSETQ in the germline V gene. After removal of 0 bases from V and 2 bases from J, the junction contained 4 bases not matched to a gene. The CDR3 runs to 15 residues. DNA for the CDR3: TGCGCCAGCAGCTTGGGAGCAGGGGGAAACACTGAAGCTTTCTTT. This encodes CASSLGAGGNTEAFF.

The rearrangement uses TRBV2 and TRBJ1-4; D is ambiguous. CDR3 length equals 13 residues. CDR1 is SNHLY and CDR2 is FYNNEI in the germline V gene. V was clipped by 4 bases and J by 4 bases, with 7 bases between them. The CDR3 DNA reads TGTGCCAGCAGTGGAAGCTTTAATGAAAAACTGTTTTTT. Its protein product is CASSGSFNEKLFF.

This clone is labeled medium-sized (0.01 to 0.1%). Other DNA sequences from this sample encode an identical CDR3 as well. The chain employs TRBV11-2 and TRBJ1-1; D perhaps matches TRBD1 (6 bases). Looked up from germline, CDR1 is SGHAT and CDR2 is FQNNGV. The CDR3 has 16 residues. V was trimmed by 3 bases and J by 2 bases, leaving 16 bases between them. CDR3 loop: CASSLVMGQVNTEAFF. CDR3 nucleotides: TGTGCCAGCAGCTTGGTGATGGGACAAGTAAACACTGAAGCTTTCTTT.

The rearrangement links TRBV18 to TRBJ2-3; 16 bases are shared with TRBD2. With 3 bases clipped from V and 3 bases from J, the junction kept 6 bases outside the gene matches. Germline lookup yields CDR1 KGHSH and CDR2 LQKENI. The CDR3 has 18 amino acids. The CDR3 is CASSPPGLAGGRTDTQYF. CDR3 DNA sequence: TGTGCCAGCTCACCCCCGGGACTAGCGGGGGGGCGGACAGATACGCAGTATTTT.

The chain carries TRBV12-3 or TRBV12-4 and TRBJ1-4; D remains ambiguous. Trimming removed 6 bases from V and 4 bases from J, with 9 bases in between. This CDR3 has 13 residues. This CDR3 reads CASRSQNNEKLFF. The CDR3 nucleotides read TGTGCCAGCAGGTCGCAGAATAATGAAAAACTGTTTTTT.

The chain joins TRBV27 to TRBJ1-2, with D unclear. Germline V lookup: CDR1 MNHEY, CDR2 SMNVEV (reference sequence). The germline V and J ends were trimmed by 5 bases and 1 base, with 11 bases remaining between them. This CDR3 is 14 amino acids long. CDR3 residues: CASSVRFDNYGYTF. CDR3 bases: TGTGCCAGCAGTGTCAGGTTCGATAACTATGGCTACACCTTC.

The chain recombines TRBV9 with TRBJ2-7; the D gene is possibly TRBD2 (6 bases). Trimming took off 2 bases at V and 3 bases at J, with 15 bases between the two ends. CDR1 SGDLS and CDR2 YYNGEE come from the germline V gene. The CDR3 length is 15 residues. The CDR3 DNA sequence: TGTGCCAGCAGCGTGGGGGATAGCGGCTACTACGAGCAGTACTTC. Protein sequence: CASSVGDSGYYEQYF.

The CDR3 nucleotides are TGTGCCAGCAGTGTCCCCGGGGCCGGAGAGACCCAGTACTTC. The encoded protein is CASSVPGAGETQYF. The chain combines TRBV2 with TRBJ2-5; D possibly matches TRBD1 or TRBD2 (5 bases each). From germline, CDR1 is SNHLY and CDR2 FYNNEI. The ends were cut back, 4 bases at V and 4 bases at J, with 13 bases in the middle. The CDR3 consists of 14 residues.

The rearrangement uses TRBV18 and TRBJ1-1; D possibly corresponds to TRBD1 (5 bases). Trimming removed 1 base from V and 0 bases from J, with 15 bases in between. The CDR3 totals 17 residues. CDR1 is KGHSH and CDR2 is LQKENI in the germline V gene. The CDR3 sequence: CASSPLQGPTMNTEAFF. In DNA, the CDR3 is TGTGCCAGCTCACCACTCCAGGGCCCGACCATGAACACTGAAGCTTTCTTT.

This chain links TRBV19 with TRBJ2-7; 8 positions agree with TRBD2. After removal of 6 bases from V and 1 base from J, the junction contained 5 bases not matched to a gene. CDR1 LNHDA and CDR2 SQIVND come from the germline V gene (reference sequence). CDR3 length: 14 amino acids. CDR3 sequence (DNA): TGTGCCAGTAGACCACTAGCGGCATCCTACGAGCAGTACTTC. Protein product: CASRPLAASYEQYF.